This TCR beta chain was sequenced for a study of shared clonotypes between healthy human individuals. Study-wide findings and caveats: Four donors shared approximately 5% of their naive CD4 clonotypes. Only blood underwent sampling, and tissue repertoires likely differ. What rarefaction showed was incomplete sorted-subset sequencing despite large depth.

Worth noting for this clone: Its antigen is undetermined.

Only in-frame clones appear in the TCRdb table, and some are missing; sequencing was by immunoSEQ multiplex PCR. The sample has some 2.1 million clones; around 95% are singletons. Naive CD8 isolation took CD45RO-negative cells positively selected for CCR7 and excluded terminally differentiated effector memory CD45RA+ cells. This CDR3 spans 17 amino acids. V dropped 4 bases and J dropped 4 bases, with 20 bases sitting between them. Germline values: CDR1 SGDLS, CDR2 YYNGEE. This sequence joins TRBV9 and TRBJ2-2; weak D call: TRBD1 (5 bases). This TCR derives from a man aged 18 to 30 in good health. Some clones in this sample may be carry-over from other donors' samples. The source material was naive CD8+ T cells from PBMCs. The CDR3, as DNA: TGTGCCAGCAGCACCCGACAGACCCGCGACGGCACCGGGGAGCTGTTTTTT. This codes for CASSTRQTRDGTGELFF. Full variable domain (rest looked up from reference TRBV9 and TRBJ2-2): DSGVTQTPKHLITATGQRVTLRCSPRSGDLSVYWYQQSLDQGLQFLIQYYNGEERAKGNILERFSAQQFPDLHSELNLSSLELGDSALYFCASSTRQTRDGTGELFFGEGSRLTVL.